The 29 T cell receptor beta chains listed next were all sequenced from one sample in a study of blood T cells in healthy people across ages. PCR was performed a second time for about 7 to 11 cycles using a sample-barcoded 5' primer and a J-beta primer mix. TCRdb re-derived calls from the 5' RACE reads in MiXCR, one entry per CDR3 protein. Here the sample spans roughly 720,000 distinct CDR3 sequences, about 48% being singletons. Source material: blood. The receptors derive from a man older than 75 in good health.

The gene calls are TRBV20-1 and TRBJ2-3; 10 bases map to TRBD1. Germline CDR1 is DFQATT and CDR2 is SNEGSKA (reference sequence). Unmatched junction bases numbered 4, after V lost 0 bases and J lost 4 bases. The CDR3 loop spans 15 amino acids. CDR3 sequence: CSARDDRGHSDTQYF. CDR3 DNA: TGCAGTGCTAGAGACGACAGGGGGCATTCAGATACGCAGTATTTT.

This chain joins TRBV6-5 and TRBJ2-5; D is perhaps TRBD2 (6 bases). This CDR3 spans 12 amino acids. CDR1 and CDR2 from the germline V gene are MNHEY and SVGAGI. V shed 6 bases and J shed 7 bases, with 12 bases lying between them. CDR3 region: CASSRSAGTQYF. The CDR3, as DNA: TGTGCCAGCAGCCGCTCAGCGGGGACCCAGTACTTC.

This clonotype was seen more than once but under ten times. This rearrangement joins TRBV3-1 to TRBJ1-4, with D uncertain. The CDR3 covers 12 residues. V was trimmed by 3 bases and J by 6 bases, leaving 5 bases between them. Germline V gene data show CDR1 as LGHDT and CDR2 as YNNKEL (reference sequence). The CDR3 DNA sequence: TGTGCCAGCAGCCATCCGGATGAAAAACTGTTTTTT. It codes for CASSHPDEKLFF.

The chain couples TRBV6-6 to TRBJ2-7; 8 bases map to TRBD2. Germline values: CDR1 MNHNY, CDR2 SVGAGI (reference sequence). This CDR3 has 13 amino acids. J gave up 3 bases and V 9 bases, and 7 bases lay outside the gene matches. The CDR3 nucleotides are TGTGCCAGTTCAGAACTAGCGGTCTACGAGCAGTACTTC. It is translated as CASSELAVYEQYF.

The chain combines TRBV6-6 with TRBJ2-7; D gene unclear. The J call could be wrong; TRBJ2-5 is a better fit for the DNA end. Germline assignment: CDR1 MNHNY and CDR2 SVGAGI (reference sequence). The CDR3 spans 14 residues. CDR3 loop: CASRSREVRETQYF. In DNA, the CDR3 is TGTGCCAGCAGGAGCCGTGAAGTCCGCGAGACCCAGTACTTC.

The J gene is TRBJ1-1, the V gene TRBV10-3; D gene ambiguous. V shed 4 bases and J shed 9 bases, with 18 bases lying between them. This CDR3 has 14 residues. Germline V gene data show CDR1 as ENHRY and CDR2 as SYGVKD. The CDR3 protein is CAISVLGRDGQAFF. Here the CDR3 DNA reads TGTGCCATCAGTGTCCTGGGCCGAGACGGGCAAGCTTTCTTT.

The chain has TRBV6-2 or TRBV6-3 and TRBJ2-7; 7 nucleotides match TRBD2. J was trimmed by 2 bases and V by 0 bases; bases with no gene match: 10. Germline V gives CDR1 MNHEY, CDR2 SVGEGT. This CDR3 comprises 17 residues. The chain's CDR3 is CASSYSSGGGSPYEQYF. The DNA of the CDR3 is TGTGCCAGCAGTTACTCCTCGGGCGGCGGGAGCCCCTACGAGCAGTACTTC.

This clonotype has only one observation. The gene calls are TRBV7-2 and TRBJ2-7; no reliable D call. The CDR3 is made up of 15 amino acids. Trimming removed 1 base from V and 5 bases from J, with 15 bases in between. Germline-derived CDR1 and CDR2 are SGHTA and FQGNSA. CDR3 in DNA: TGTGCCAGCAGCTTAGTGTTGGTCGGCCCCAACGAGCAGTACTTC. It translates to CASSLVLVGPNEQYF. The entire variable domain, with the rest obtained from reference TRBV7-2 and TRBJ2-7, is as follows: GAGVSQSPSNKVTEKGKDVELRCDPISGHTALYWYRQSLGQGLEFLIYFQGNSAPDKSGLPSDRFSAERTGGSVSTLTIQRTQQEDSAVYLCASSLVLVGPNEQYFGPGTRLTVT.

The chain has TRBV5-1 and TRBJ2-2; D perhaps matches TRBD2 (5 bases). The CDR3 totals 15 residues. Deletions cut 3 bases from V and 0 bases from J, with 9 bases between. CDR1 is SGHRS, CDR2 YFSETQ, per germline. The DNA of the CDR3 is TGCGCCAGCAGCTCTAACGGGGCGAACACCGGGGAGCTGTTTTTT. This gives the protein CASSSNGANTGELFF.

This clonotype was seen once. The genes are TRBV5-1 and TRBJ2-7; maybe TRBD1 (6 bases). V lost 3 bases, J lost 2 bases, and 27 bases lay in between. From germline, CDR1 is SGHRS and CDR2 YFSETQ. The CDR3 spans 19 residues. The CDR3 reads CASSYEGITLRDIPYEQYF. In DNA form, the CDR3 reads TGCGCCAGCAGCTACGAAGGGATAACACTTCGGGACATCCCCTACGAGCAGTACTTC.

V gene TRBV6-5 combines with J gene TRBJ1-2; the D gene is possibly TRBD1 (6 bases). This CDR3 has 15 residues. Per germline, CDR1 MNHEY and CDR2 SVGAGI. The V end lost 5 bases, the J end lost 5 bases, and 18 bases lay between the germline ends. In DNA form, the CDR3 reads TGTGCCAGCAGTCCTAACCGGGGGCCGGGGTATGGCTACACCTTC. Its protein product is CASSPNRGPGYGYTF.

The sample holds one count of this clonotype. The CDR3 DNA reads as TGTGCCAGCAGTCATAGTGGTAGGGACGAGCAGTACTTC. As protein: CASSHSGRDEQYF. The gene calls are TRBV9 and TRBJ2-5, with D uncertain. The J call is in doubt because the DNA end fits TRBJ2-7 better. In germline, CDR1 is SGDLS, CDR2 YYNGEE. This CDR3 is 13 amino acids long.

The chain is built from TRBV10-3 and TRBJ2-2; the D gene is possibly TRBD2 (6 bases). In germline, CDR1 is ENHRY, CDR2 SYGVKD. CDR3 length: 14 amino acids. Trimming took off 4 bases at V and 4 bases at J, with 10 bases between the two ends. DNA for the CDR3: TGTGCCATCAGTGCTTCGGGAGCCACCGGGGAGCTGTTTTTT. It yields the protein CAISASGATGELFF.

The chain carries TRBV27 and TRBJ2-2; D is unclear. Germline V gene data show CDR1 as MNHEY and CDR2 as SMNVEV (reference sequence). The CDR3 consists of 13 residues. The ends were cut back, 5 bases at V and 7 bases at J, with 11 bases in the middle. As DNA, the CDR3 is TGTGCCAGCAGTCATTACGAACGCGGGGAGCTGTTTTTT. Translating it yields CASSHYERGELFF.

This chain links TRBV20-1 with TRBJ2-1; 8 positions match TRBD2. Germline trimming cut 1 base from V and 9 bases from J; bases unmatched to any gene: 11. The CDR3 is made up of 15 amino acids. Germline values: CDR1 DFQATT, CDR2 SNEGSKA (reference sequence). The CDR3 sequence: CSARASERGNGEQFF. In DNA, the CDR3 is TGCAGTGCTAGAGCTTCGGAGCGGGGGAACGGTGAGCAGTTCTTC.

Written as DNA, the CDR3 is TGTGCCAGCACCAACCCGGAAAGCACCGAGCAGTACTTC. Amino acid sequence: CASTNPESTEQYF. This rearrangement joins TRBV7-6 to TRBJ2-4; no reliable D call. The J call could be wrong; TRBJ2-7 is a better fit for the DNA end. Germline CDR1 reads SGHVS; CDR2 reads FNYEAQ. This CDR3 spans 13 amino acids.

The V and J genes are TRBV9 and TRBJ2-3; D gene uncertain. The germline V gene encodes CDR1 SGDLS and CDR2 YYNGEE. CDR3 length: 15 residues. V gave up 0 bases and J gave up 1 base, with 9 bases separating them. CDR3 sequence: CASSVDGYRTDTQYF. The CDR3, as DNA: TGTGCCAGCAGCGTAGATGGGTATCGCACAGATACGCAGTATTTT.

This clonotype was seen a handful of times. V and J are TRBV20-1 and TRBJ2-3, with a weak D call TRBD2 (6 bases). V was cut by 5 bases and J by 14 bases, with 26 bases left in between. Germline values: CDR1 DFQATT, CDR2 SNEGSKA (reference sequence). The CDR3 sequence is 14 residues long. CDR3 residues: CSALLAPQHRYAYF. CDR3 nucleotides: TGCAGTGCTTTACTAGCCCCGCAGCACAGATACGCGTATTTT.

The rearrangement uses TRBV9 and TRBJ2-1; D might be TRBD2 (7 bases). V shed 3 bases and J shed 10 bases, with 20 bases lying between them. CDR1 and CDR2 (germline): SGDLS, YYNGEE. The CDR3 length is 15 residues. CDR3 sequence reads: CASSGTQRGGGEQFF. CDR3 DNA: TGTGCCAGCAGCGGAACGCAGCGGGGAGGGGGAGAGCAGTTCTTC. Based on the CDR3 plus reference TRBV9 and TRBJ2-1, the full variable domain is DSGVTQTPKHLITATGQRVTLRCSPRSGDLSVYWYQQSLDQGLQFLIQYYNGEERAKGNILERFSAQQFPDLHSELNLSSLELGDSALYFCASSGTQRGGGEQFFGPGTRLTVL.

This sequence joins TRBV20-1 and TRBJ1-4, with unresolved D. V shed 1 base and J shed 7 bases, with 13 bases lying between them. The CDR3 has 14 amino acids. CDR1 DFQATT and CDR2 SNEGSKA come from the germline V gene (reference sequence). As DNA, the CDR3 is TGCAGTGCTAGAGCTCAGCCGGTGGGTGAAAAACTGTTTTTT. Encoded protein: CSARAQPVGEKLFF.

This chain uses TRBV29-1 with TRBJ2-3; tentatively, D is TRBD1 or TRBD2 (6 bases each). Germline values: CDR1 SQVTM, CDR2 ANQGSEA. V was pared by 0 bases and J by 14 bases, with 18 bases between. The CDR3 is made up of 13 amino acids. CDR3 in DNA: TGCAGCGTTGAAGATCCCGGGGGCAGATACGCGTATTTT. As protein: CSVEDPGGRYAYF.

This chain uses TRBV25-1 with TRBJ2-7, with TRBD1 identical over 10 bases. With 7 bases clipped from V and 8 bases from J, the junction kept 17 bases outside the gene matches. The CDR3 spans 16 residues. The germline V gene has CDR1 MGHDK and CDR2 SYGVNS. CDR3 in amino acids: CASTNSLGTGAYKQYF. Here the CDR3 DNA reads TGTGCCAGCACAAATTCCCTCGGGACAGGGGCGTACAAGCAGTACTTC.

The chain joins TRBV27 to TRBJ2-7, with TRBD2 matching over 11 bases. Germline V gives CDR1 MNHEY, CDR2 SMNVEV (reference sequence). V was pared by 6 bases and J by 5 bases, with 12 bases of the junction left unmatched. The CDR3 runs 16 residues. CDR3: CASRPSGRPHGHEQYF. The CDR3 DNA follows: TGTGCCAGCAGACCTAGCGGGAGGCCCCACGGACACGAGCAGTACTTC.

The V gene is TRBV12-5, the J gene TRBJ2-7, with TRBD1 matching over 9 bases. This CDR3 is 16 amino acids long. V shed 0 bases and J 2 bases; nucleotides not matched to a gene: 5. Germline-derived CDR1 and CDR2 are LGHNT and FRNRAP. The CDR3 here is CASGLVQGQGPYEQYF. CDR3 DNA: TGTGCTAGTGGTTTGGTACAGGGACAGGGACCCTACGAGCAGTACTTC. Variable domain in full (rest from reference TRBV12-5 and TRBJ2-7): DARVTQTPRHKVTEMGQEVTMRCQPILGHNTVFWYRQTMMQGLELLAYFRNRAPLDDSGMPKDRFSAEMPDATLATLKIQPSEPRDSAVYFCASGLVQGQGPYEQYFGPGTRLTVT.

This clonotype was seen a few times. The chain joins TRBV20-1 to TRBJ2-5, with 10 bases lining up with TRBD1. Losses at the gene ends were 6 bases for V and 1 base for J; bases not matched to a gene: 5. The V gene's germline CDR1 is DFQATT and CDR2 SNEGSKA (reference sequence). There are 14 residues in the CDR3. CDR3 region: CSALRTGGQETQYF. The CDR3 DNA is TGCAGTGCCCTTAGGACAGGGGGCCAAGAGACCCAGTACTTC.

The chain employs TRBV21-1 and TRBJ2-3; whether TRBD1, the table's D call, matches the DNA was not checked. TRBV21-1 is noted as a pseudogene. This CDR3 comprises 17 residues. The CDR3 region has the DNA TGTGCCAGGGCGAGGCCGGGACAGCTACATTACACAGATACGCAGTATTTT. Its translation: CARARPGQLHYTDTQYF.

This clonotype was detected once. The chain combines TRBV5-6 with TRBJ2-3; TRBD2 agrees at 7 bases. The CDR3 runs 16 residues. V dropped 4 bases and J dropped 14; count of bases not matched to a gene: 22. Germline values: CDR1 SGHDT, CDR2 YYEEEE. CDR3 loop: CASSEVGAGEGRYAYF. For the CDR3, the DNA is TGTGCCAGCAGCGAAGTTGGGGCGGGAGAAGGCAGATACGCGTATTTT.

This sequence joins TRBV9 and TRBJ2-3, with TRBD2 matching over 10 bases. With 0 bases clipped from V and 6 bases from J, the junction kept 10 bases outside the gene matches. Germline V gene sequence: CDR1 SGDLS, CDR2 YYNGEE. The CDR3 is made up of 17 amino acids. The DNA of the CDR3 is TGTGCCAGCAGCGTAGATCCAGCGGGAGGGCCAAAGGATACGCAGTATTTT. Residues: CASSVDPAGGPKDTQYF.

The chain has TRBV2 and TRBJ1-6, with unresolved D. The CDR3 totals 13 residues. V was cut by 7 bases and J by 7 bases, with 11 bases left in between. The germline V gene has CDR1 SNHLY and CDR2 FYNNEI. DNA for the CDR3: TGTGCCAGCATCATGGGAGAGAATTCACCCCTCCACTTT. Translation gives CASIMGENSPLHF.